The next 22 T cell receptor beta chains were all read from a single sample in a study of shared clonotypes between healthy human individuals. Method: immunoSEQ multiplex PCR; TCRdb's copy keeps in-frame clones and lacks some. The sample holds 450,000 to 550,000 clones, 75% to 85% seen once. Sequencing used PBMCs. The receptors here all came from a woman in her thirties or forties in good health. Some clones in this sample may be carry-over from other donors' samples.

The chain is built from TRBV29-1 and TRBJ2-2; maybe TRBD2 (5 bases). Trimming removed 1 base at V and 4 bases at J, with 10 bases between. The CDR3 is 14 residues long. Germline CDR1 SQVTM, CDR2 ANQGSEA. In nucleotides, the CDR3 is TGCAGCGTTGAAGTTCCGGGGAGCACCGGGGAGCTGTTTTTT. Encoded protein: CSVEVPGSTGELFF.

This chain's CDR3 is CASSLRAGADTQYF. CDR3 bases: TGTGCCAGCAGCTTACGAGCGGGAGCAGATACGCAGTATTTT. The chain has TRBV13 and TRBJ2-3; TRBD2 agrees at 8 bases. With 2 bases clipped from V and 4 bases from J, the junction kept 2 bases outside the gene matches. CDR3 length: 14 residues. Germline CDR1 PRHDT, CDR2 FYEKMQ (reference sequence).

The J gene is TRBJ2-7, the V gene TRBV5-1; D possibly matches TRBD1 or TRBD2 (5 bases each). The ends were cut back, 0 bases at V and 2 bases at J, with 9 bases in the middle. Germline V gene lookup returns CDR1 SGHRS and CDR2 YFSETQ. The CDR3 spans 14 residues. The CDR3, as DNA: TGCGCCAGCAGCTTGGTCCAGGGACCCTACGAGCAGTACTTC. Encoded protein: CASSLVQGPYEQYF.

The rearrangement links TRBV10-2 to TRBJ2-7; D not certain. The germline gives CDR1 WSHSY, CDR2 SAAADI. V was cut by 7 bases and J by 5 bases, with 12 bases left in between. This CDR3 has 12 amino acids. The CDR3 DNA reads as TGCGCCAGCATTGATATTGGCGACGAGCAGTACTTC. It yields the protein CASIDIGDEQYF.

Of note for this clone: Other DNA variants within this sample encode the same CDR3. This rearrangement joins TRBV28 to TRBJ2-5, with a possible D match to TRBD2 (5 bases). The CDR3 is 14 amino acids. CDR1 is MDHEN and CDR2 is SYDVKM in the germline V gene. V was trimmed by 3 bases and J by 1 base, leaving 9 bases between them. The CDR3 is CASSFSGIQETQYF. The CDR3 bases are TGTGCCAGCAGTTTTTCCGGGATCCAAGAGACCCAGTACTTC.

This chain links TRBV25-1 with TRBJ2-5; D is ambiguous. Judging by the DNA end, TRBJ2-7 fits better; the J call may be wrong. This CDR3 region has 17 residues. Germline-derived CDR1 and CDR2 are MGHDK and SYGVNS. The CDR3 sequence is CASSEYLGRSKSDEQYF. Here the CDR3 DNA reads TGTGCCAGCAGTGAATATCTTGGGCGATCGAAGTCGGACGAGCAGTACTTC.

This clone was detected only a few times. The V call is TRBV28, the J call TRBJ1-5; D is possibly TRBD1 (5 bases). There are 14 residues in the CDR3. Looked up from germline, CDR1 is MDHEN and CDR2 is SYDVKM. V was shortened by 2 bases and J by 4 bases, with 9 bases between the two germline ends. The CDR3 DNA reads TGTGCCAGCAGTTTACCAGGGACTAATCAGCCCCAGCATTTT. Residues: CASSLPGTNQPQHF.

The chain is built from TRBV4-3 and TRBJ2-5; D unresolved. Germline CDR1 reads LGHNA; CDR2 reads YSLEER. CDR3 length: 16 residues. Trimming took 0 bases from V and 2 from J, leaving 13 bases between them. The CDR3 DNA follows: TGCGCCAGCAGCCAAGACATCTCCGGTAAACAAGAGACCCAGTACTTC. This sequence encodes CASSQDISGKQETQYF.

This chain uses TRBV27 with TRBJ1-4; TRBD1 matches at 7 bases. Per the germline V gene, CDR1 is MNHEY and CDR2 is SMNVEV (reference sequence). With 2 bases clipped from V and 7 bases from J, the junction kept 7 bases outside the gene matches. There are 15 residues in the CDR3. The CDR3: CASSLPRDRAEKLFF. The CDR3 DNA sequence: TGTGCCAGCAGTTTACCTCGCGACAGGGCTGAAAAACTGTTTTTT.

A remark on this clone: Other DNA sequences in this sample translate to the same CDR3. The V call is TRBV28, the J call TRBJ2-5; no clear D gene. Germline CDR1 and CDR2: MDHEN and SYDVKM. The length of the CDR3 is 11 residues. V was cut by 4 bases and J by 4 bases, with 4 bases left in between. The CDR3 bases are TGTGCCAGCAGTTCCCGAGAGACCCAGTACTTC. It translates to CASSSRETQYF.

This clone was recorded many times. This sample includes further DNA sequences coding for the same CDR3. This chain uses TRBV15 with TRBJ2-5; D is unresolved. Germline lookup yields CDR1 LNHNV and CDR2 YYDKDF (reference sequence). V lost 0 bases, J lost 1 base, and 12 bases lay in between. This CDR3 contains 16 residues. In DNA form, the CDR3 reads TGTGCCACCAGCAGAGATCAAGCTGGGATCCAAGAGACCCAGTACTTC. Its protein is CATSRDQAGIQETQYF.

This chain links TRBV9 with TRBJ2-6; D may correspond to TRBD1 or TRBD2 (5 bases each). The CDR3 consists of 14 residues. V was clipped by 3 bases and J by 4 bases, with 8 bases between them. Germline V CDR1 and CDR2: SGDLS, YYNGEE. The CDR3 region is CASSGGTGANVLTF. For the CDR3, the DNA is TGTGCCAGCAGCGGGGGGACGGGGGCCAACGTCCTGACTTTC.

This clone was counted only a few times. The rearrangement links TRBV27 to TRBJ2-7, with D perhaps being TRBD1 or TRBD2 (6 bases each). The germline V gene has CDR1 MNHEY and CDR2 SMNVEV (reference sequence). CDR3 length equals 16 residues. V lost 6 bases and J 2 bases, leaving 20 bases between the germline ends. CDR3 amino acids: CASSNKAGRTAYEQYF. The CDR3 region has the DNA TGTGCCAGCAGCAACAAGGCGGGACGGACAGCCTACGAGCAGTACTTC.

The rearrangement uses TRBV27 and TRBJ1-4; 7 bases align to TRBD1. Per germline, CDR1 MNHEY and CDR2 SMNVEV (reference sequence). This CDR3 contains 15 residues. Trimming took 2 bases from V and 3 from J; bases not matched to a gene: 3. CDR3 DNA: TGTGCCAGCAGTTTAGGAGGACAGGCTAATGAAAAACTGTTTTTT. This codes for CASSLGGQANEKLFF. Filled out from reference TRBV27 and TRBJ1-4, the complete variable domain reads EAQVTQNPRYLITVTGKKLTVTCSQNMNHEYMSWYRQDPGLGLRQIYYSMNVEVTDKGDVPEGYKVSRKEKRNFPLILESPSPNQTSLYFCASSLGGQANEKLFFGSGTQLSVL.

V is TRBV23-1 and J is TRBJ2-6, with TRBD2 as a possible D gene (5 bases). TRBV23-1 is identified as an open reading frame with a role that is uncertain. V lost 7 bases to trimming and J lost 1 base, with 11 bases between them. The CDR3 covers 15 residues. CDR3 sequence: CASIQRGSGANVLTF. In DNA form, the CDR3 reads TGCGCCAGCATCCAACGGGGTTCTGGGGCCAACGTCCTGACTTTC.

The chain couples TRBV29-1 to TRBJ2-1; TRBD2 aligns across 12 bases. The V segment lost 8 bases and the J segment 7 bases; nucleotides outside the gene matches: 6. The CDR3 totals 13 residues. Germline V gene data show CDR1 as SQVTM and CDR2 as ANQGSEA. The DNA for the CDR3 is TGCAGCACCACTAGCGGGGGGCTTAATGAGCAGTTCTTC. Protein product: CSTTSGGLNEQFF.

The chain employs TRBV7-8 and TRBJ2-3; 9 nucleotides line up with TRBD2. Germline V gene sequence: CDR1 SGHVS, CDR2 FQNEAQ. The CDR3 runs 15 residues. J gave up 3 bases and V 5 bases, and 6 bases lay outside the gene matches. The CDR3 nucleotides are TGTGCCAGCAGCCCCATTAGCGGGAGAACAGATACGCAGTATTTT. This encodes CASSPISGRTDTQYF.

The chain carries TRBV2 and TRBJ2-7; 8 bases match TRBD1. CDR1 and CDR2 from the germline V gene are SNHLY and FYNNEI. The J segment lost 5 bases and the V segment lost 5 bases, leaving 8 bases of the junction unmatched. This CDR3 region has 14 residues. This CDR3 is CASSLRTGNDEQYF. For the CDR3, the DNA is TGTGCCAGCAGTCTCCGGACAGGGAACGACGAGCAGTACTTC.

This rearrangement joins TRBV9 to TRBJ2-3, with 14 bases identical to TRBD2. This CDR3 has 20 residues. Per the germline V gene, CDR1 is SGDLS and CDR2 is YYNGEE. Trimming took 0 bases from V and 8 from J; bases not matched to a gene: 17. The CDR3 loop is CASSVAKGLAGDPGAGTQYF. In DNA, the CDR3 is TGTGCCAGCAGCGTAGCTAAGGGACTAGCGGGAGACCCGGGGGCGGGTACGCAGTATTTT. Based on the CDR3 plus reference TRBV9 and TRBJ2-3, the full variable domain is DSGVTQTPKHLITATGQRVTLRCSPRSGDLSVYWYQQSLDQGLQFLIQYYNGEERAKGNILERFSAQQFPDLHSELNLSSLELGDSALYFCASSVAKGLAGDPGAGTQYFGPGTRLTVL.

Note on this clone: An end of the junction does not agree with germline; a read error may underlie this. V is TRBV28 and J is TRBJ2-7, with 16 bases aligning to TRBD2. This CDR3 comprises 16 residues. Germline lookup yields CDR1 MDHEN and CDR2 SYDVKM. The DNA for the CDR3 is TGTGCCAGCAGTTTCCCCCCCGGGACTAGCGGGAGGGTTAGCGACTTC. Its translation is CASSFPPGTSGRVSDF.

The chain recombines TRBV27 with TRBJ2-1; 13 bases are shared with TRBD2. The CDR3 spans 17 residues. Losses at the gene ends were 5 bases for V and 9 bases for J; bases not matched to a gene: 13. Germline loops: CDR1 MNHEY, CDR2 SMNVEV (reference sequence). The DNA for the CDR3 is TGTGCCAGCAGTCCTGGACTAGCGGGAGTTTTTGGGGGTGAGCAGTTCTTC. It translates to CASSPGLAGVFGGEQFF.

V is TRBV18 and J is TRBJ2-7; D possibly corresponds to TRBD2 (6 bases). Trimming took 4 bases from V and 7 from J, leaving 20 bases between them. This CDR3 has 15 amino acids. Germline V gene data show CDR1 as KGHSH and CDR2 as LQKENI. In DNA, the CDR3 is TGTGCCAGCTCACTAGGAGAAGGCTCGGCGGGGGAGCAGTACTTC. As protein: CASSLGEGSAGEQYF.